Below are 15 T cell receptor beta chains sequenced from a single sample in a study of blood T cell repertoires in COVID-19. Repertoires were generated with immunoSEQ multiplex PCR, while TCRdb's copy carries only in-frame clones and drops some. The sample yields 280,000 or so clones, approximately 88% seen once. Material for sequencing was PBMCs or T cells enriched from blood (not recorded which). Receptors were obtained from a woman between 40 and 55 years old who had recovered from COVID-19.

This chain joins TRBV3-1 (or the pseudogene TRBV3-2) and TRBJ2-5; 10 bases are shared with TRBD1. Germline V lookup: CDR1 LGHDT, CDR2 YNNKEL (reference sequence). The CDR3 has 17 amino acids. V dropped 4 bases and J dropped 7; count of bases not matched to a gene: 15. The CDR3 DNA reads TGTGCCAGCAGCCTTAAACGGACAGGGGGTGATGGGGGGACCCAGTACTTC. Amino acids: CASSLKRTGGDGGTQYF.

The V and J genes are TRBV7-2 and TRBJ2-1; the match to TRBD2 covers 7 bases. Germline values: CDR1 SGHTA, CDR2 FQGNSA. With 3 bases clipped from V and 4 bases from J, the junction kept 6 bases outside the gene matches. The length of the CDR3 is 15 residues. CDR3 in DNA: TGTGCCAGCAGCTTCTCTAGCGGTCAATACAATGAGCAGTTCTTC. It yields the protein CASSFSSGQYNEQFF.

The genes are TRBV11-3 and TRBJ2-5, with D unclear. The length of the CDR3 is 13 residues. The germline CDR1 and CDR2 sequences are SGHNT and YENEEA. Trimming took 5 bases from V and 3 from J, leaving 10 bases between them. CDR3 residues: CASSPRREETQYF. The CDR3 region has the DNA TGTGCCAGCAGCCCCCGGAGAGAAGAGACCCAGTACTTC.

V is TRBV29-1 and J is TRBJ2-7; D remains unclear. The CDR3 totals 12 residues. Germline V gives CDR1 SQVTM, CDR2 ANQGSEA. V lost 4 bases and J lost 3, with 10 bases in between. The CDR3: CSVVEFSYEQYF. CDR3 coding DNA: TGCAGCGTTGTGGAGTTTAGCTACGAGCAGTACTTC.

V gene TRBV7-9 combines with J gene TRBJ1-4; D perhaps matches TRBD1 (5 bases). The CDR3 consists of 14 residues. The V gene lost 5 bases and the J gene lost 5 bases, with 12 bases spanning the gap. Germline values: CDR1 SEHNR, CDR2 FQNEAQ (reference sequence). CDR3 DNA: TGTGCCAGCAGCCTAGACAGTGGCAATGAAAAACTGTTTTTT. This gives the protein CASSLDSGNEKLFF. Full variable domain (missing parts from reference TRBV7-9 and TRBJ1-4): DTGVSQNPRHKITKRGQNVTFRCDPISEHNRLYWYRQTLGQGPEFLTYFQNEAQLEKSRLLSDRFSAERPKGSFSTLEIQRTEQGDSAMYLCASSLDSGNEKLFFGSGTQLSVL.

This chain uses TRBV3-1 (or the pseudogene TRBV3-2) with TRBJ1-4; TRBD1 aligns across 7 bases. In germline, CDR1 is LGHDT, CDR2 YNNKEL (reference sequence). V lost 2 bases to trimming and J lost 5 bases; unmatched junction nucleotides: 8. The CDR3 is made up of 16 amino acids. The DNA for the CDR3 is TGTGCCAGCAGCCAAAGCTCCGGGACAGCAAATGAAAAACTGTTTTTT. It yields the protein CASSQSSGTANEKLFF.

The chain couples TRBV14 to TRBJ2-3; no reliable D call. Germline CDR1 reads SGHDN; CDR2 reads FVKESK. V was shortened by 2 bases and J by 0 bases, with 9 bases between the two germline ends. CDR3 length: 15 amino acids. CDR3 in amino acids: CASSQFGSSTDTQYF. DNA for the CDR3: TGTGCCAGCAGCCAATTTGGCTCTAGCACAGATACGCAGTATTTT.

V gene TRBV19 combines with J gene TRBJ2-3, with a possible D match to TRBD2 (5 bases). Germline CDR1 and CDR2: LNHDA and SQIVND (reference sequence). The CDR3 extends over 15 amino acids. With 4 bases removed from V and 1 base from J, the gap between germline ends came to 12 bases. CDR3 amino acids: CASSRAEDRTDTQYF. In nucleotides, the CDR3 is TGTGCCAGTAGTAGGGCGGAGGATCGCACAGATACGCAGTATTTT.

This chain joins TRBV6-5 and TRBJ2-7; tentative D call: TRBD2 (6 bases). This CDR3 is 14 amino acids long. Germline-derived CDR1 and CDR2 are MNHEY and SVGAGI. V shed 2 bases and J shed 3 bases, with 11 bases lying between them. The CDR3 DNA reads TGTGCCAGCAGTTACGCGGGGCAAGGCTACGAGCAGTACTTC. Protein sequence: CASSYAGQGYEQYF.

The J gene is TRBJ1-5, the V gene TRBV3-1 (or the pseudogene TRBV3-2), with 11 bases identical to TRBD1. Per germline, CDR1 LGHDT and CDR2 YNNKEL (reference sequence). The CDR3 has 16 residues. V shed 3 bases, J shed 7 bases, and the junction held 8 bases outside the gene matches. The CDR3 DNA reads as TGTGCCAGCAGCCATATGGACAGGGGGCAGGGGCAGCCCCAGCATTTT. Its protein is CASSHMDRGQGQPQHF.

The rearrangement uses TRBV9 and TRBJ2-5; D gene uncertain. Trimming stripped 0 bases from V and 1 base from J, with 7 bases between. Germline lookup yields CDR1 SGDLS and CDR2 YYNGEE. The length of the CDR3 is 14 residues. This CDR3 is CASSVAPRQETQYF. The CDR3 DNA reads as TGTGCCAGCAGCGTAGCCCCCCGCCAAGAGACCCAGTACTTC.

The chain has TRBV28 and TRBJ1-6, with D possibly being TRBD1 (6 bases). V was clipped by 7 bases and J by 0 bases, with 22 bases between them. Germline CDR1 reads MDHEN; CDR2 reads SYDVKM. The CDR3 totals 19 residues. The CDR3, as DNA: TGTGCCAGCAACAGCGGGGGCCGTGTGGTGAGCTCCTATAATTCACCCCTCCACTTT. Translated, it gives CASNSGGRVVSSYNSPLHF.

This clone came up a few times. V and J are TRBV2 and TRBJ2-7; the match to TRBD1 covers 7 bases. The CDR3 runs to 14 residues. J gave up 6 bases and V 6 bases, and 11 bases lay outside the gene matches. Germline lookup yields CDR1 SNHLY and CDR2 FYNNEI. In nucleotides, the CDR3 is TGTGCCAGCAGCTTTACAGGGGTGGGGTCCGAGCAGTACTTC. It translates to CASSFTGVGSEQYF.

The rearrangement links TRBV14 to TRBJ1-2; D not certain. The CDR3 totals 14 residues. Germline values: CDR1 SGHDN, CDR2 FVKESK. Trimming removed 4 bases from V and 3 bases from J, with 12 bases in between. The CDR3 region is CASSRGPRDYGYTF. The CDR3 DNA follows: TGTGCCAGCAGCCGAGGGCCCCGGGACTATGGCTACACCTTC.

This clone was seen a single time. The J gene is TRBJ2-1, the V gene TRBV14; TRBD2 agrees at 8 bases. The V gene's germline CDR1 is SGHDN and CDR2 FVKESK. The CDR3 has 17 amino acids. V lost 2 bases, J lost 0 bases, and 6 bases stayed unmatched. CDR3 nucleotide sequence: TGTGCCAGCAGCCAAATGACTAGCGTTAGCTCCTACAATGAGCAGTTCTTC. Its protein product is CASSQMTSVSSYNEQFF.